This T cell receptor (beta chain) was documented in a study of shared clonotypes between healthy human individuals. TCRdb keeps only in-frame clones here, not all; method: immunoSEQ multiplex PCR. The sample carries fewer than 600,000 clones, roughly four fifths recorded once. The V and J ends lost 10 bases and 2 bases respectively, with 14 bases between them. The CDR3 sequence is 13 residues long. CDR1 SNHLY and CDR2 FYNNEI come from the germline V gene. Input material: PBMCs. The receptor's source is a woman between 40 and 55 years old in good health. Some clones in this sample may be carry-over from other donors' samples. The genes are TRBV2 and TRBJ2-5, with D perhaps matching TRBD2 (6 bases). The CDR3 loop is CATSGGIQETQYF. CDR3 nucleotide sequence: TGTGCCACCTCTGGGGGGATACAAGAGACCCAGTACTTC.